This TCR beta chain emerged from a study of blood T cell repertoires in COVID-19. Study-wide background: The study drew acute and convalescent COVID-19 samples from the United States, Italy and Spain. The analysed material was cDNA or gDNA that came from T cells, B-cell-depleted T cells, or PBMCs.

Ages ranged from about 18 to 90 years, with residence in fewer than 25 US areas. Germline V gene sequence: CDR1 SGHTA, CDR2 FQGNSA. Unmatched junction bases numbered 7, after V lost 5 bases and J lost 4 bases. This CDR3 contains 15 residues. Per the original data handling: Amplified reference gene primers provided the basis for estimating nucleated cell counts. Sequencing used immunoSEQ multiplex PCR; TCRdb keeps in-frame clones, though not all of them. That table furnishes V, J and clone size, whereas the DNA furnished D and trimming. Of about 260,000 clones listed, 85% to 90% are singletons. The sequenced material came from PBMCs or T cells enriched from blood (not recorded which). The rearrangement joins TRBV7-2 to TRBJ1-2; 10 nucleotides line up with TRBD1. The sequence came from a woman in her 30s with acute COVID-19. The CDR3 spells CASSGGGQGPYGYTF. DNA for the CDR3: TGTGCCAGCAGCGGAGGGGGACAGGGGCCCTATGGCTACACCTTC.